These 17 T cell receptor beta chains were sequenced from one sample in a study of T cells in Graves' hyperthyroidism and ophthalmopathy. What was amplified from RNA transcripts were TCR beta CDR3 regions. Carried out on the TCR CDR3, a first-round RT-PCR used the HTBI primer set. Each CDR3 protein gets one entry after TCRdb re-called the multiplex PCR reads with MiXCR. The sample contains fewer than 500,000 distinct CDR3 sequences, 14% of which appear only once. The sequencing input was blood. All receptors come from a woman younger than 45 with Graves' ophthalmopathy.

This clonotype occurred many times. The chain recombines TRBV24-1 with TRBJ2-5; D is uncertain. V dropped 3 bases and J dropped 5 bases, with 6 bases sitting between them. The germline gives CDR1 KGHDR, CDR2 SFDVKD. The CDR3 loop spans 12 amino acids. The CDR3 region has the DNA TGTGCCACCAGTGATGCCTTCGAGACCCAGTACTTC. Residues: CATSDAFETQYF.

This clonotype has ten or more counts. The chain uses TRBV6-2 or TRBV6-3 and TRBJ1-5; D is undetermined. This CDR3 region has 15 residues. The V gene lost 2 bases and the J gene lost 0 bases, with 8 bases spanning the gap. Per germline, CDR1 MNHEY and CDR2 SVGEGT. The CDR3 nucleotides are TGTGCCAGCAGTTACGGGGATTATAGCAATCAGCCCCAGCATTTT. Translating it yields CASSYGDYSNQPQHF.

This clonotype was observed many times. The rearrangement links TRBV11-1 to TRBJ2-3; D perhaps matches TRBD2 (7 bases). The germline CDR1 and CDR2 sequences are SGHAT and FQDESV (reference sequence). The CDR3 length is 15 residues. Deletions cut 2 bases from V and 5 bases from J, with 14 bases between. The CDR3 here is CASSLYRGAEDTQYF. The CDR3 nucleotides read TGTGCCAGCAGCTTATACCGGGGGGCTGAAGATACGCAGTATTTT.

This clonotype was counted ten times or more. The chain joins TRBV6-1 to TRBJ2-5; D could derive from TRBD1 or TRBD2 (7 bases each). CDR1 and CDR2 from the germline V gene are MNHNS and SASEGT. Trimming took off 6 bases at V and 4 bases at J, with 15 bases between the two ends. The CDR3 is 14 amino acids. The CDR3 reads CASRGRGQGETQYF. The CDR3, as DNA: TGTGCCAGCAGAGGGAGGGGGCAAGGAGAGACCCAGTACTTC.

This clonotype was seen repeatedly, ten times or more. V and J are TRBV20-1 and TRBJ1-2, with D unclear. The CDR3 loop spans 16 amino acids. Germline V gives CDR1 DFQATT, CDR2 SNEGSKA (reference sequence). V lost 0 bases and J lost 7, with 21 bases in between. CDR3 loop: CSARDHSVVLMGGYTF. In DNA, the CDR3 is TGCAGTGCTAGAGACCACTCGGTTGTCTTAATGGGTGGCTACACCTTC.

This chain uses TRBV19 with TRBJ2-7; D possibly corresponds to TRBD1 (6 bases). The CDR3 spans 15 residues. Trimming took 5 bases from V and 3 from J, leaving 17 bases between them. Germline CDR1 reads LNHDA; CDR2 reads SQIVND (reference sequence). The CDR3 sequence: CASSLQGFSNYEQYF. Here the CDR3 DNA reads TGTGCCAGTAGTCTTCAGGGGTTTTCAAACTACGAGCAGTACTTC.

In its sample, this clonotype was seen once. The chain is built from TRBV27 and TRBJ2-2; possibly TRBD1 for D (6 bases). CDR3 size: 17 residues. Germline CDR1 and CDR2: MNHEY and SMNVEV (reference sequence). Trimming removed 2 bases from V and 1 base from J, with 14 bases in between. DNA for the CDR3: TGTGCCAGCAGTTTAGATTTCGACAGGATGAACACCGGGGAGCTGTTTTTT. Its protein is CASSLDFDRMNTGELFF.

This clonotype showed up many times. The J gene is TRBJ1-1, the V gene TRBV12-3 or TRBV12-4, with TRBD1 matching over 8 bases. This CDR3 comprises 14 residues. Losses at the gene ends were 0 bases for V and 4 bases for J; bases not matched to a gene: 1. The CDR3 region is CASSLADRGTEAFF. CDR3 nucleotides: TGTGCCAGCAGTTTAGCCGACAGGGGCACTGAAGCTTTCTTT.

This clonotype showed up many times. The chain links TRBV18 to TRBJ2-1; TRBD2 matches 12 bases. CDR3 size: 16 residues. V lost 6 bases, J lost 3 bases, and 6 bases stayed unmatched. Germline CDR1 KGHSH, CDR2 LQKENI. As DNA, the CDR3 is TGTGCCAGCTCTCGGACTAGCGGGGTGAACTACAATGAGCAGTTCTTC. Translation: CASSRTSGVNYNEQFF.

This rearrangement joins TRBV12-3 or TRBV12-4 to TRBJ1-5, with TRBD1 as a possible D gene (5 bases). CDR3 size: 13 residues. Trimming pared 2 bases from V and 6 bases from J, leaving 8 bases between. Here the CDR3 DNA reads TGTGCCAGCAGTTTATACGGGGGTCAGCCCCAGCATTTT. Its translation is CASSLYGGQPQHF.

This clonotype was observed at least ten times. The chain couples TRBV2 to TRBJ1-4; 11 nucleotides match TRBD1. The CDR3 extends over 16 amino acids. V was pared by 7 bases and J by 0 bases, with 4 bases of the junction left unmatched. Per germline, CDR1 SNHLY and CDR2 FYNNEI. The CDR3 region is CASKRTGGTTNEKLFF. The CDR3 DNA follows: TGTGCCAGCAAACGGACAGGGGGCACAACTAATGAAAAACTGTTTTTT.

In its sample, this clonotype was seen many times. V gene TRBV18 combines with J gene TRBJ2-1, with TRBD2 identical over 8 bases. The CDR3 has 17 residues. Germline assignment: CDR1 KGHSH and CDR2 LQKENI. V shed 3 bases and J 5 bases; nucleotides not matched to a gene: 12. CDR3 protein: CASSPLISGGGNNEQFF. CDR3 DNA sequence: TGTGCCAGCTCACCCCTCATAAGCGGCGGGGGGAACAATGAGCAGTTCTTC.

This clonotype was counted ten times or more. The V and J genes are TRBV2 and TRBJ2-7; a weak D match, TRBD1 (6 bases). Trimming left V 7 bases short and J 3 bases short, with 16 bases between. The CDR3 contains 14 residues. Germline CDR1 SNHLY, CDR2 FYNNEI. CDR3 sequence reads: CASNRVPQDYEQYF. The DNA for the CDR3 is TGTGCCAGCAACAGGGTTCCCCAGGACTACGAGCAGTACTTC.

In the case of this clonotype: The CDR3 carries no conserved terminal phenylalanine or tryptophan, so it likely arises from a read error. The DNA is left out, because the CDR3 cannot be placed on it with certainty; the CDR3 is given as TCRdb lists it. The rearrangement links TRBV9 to TRBJ1-1; the table's D call TRBD1 went unverified against the DNA. The CDR3 is 14 residues long, counting both termini. CDR1 and CDR2 (germline): SGDLS, YYNGEE. The CDR3 is CASSARASSTEACV.

In this sample, this clonotype turned up many times. The J gene is TRBJ2-5, the V gene TRBV6-5; TRBD2 aligns across 7 bases. Trimming cost V 0 bases and J 5 bases; bases outside gene matches: 9. The CDR3 extends over 16 amino acids. Germline assignment: CDR1 MNHEY and CDR2 SVGAGI. The chain's CDR3 is CASSYSRTRTIETQYF. The CDR3 coding sequence is TGTGCCAGCAGTTACTCGAGGACTAGGACGATCGAGACCCAGTACTTC.

In this sample, this clonotype turned up many times. Here the CDR3 DNA reads TGTGCCAGCAGTAATCGGGAAACAGATACGCAGTATTTT. This encodes CASSNRETDTQYF. V usage is TRBV28 and J usage is TRBJ2-3; tentative D call: TRBD2 (5 bases). This CDR3 has 13 residues. V lost 5 bases, J lost 3 bases, and 9 bases lay in between. The germline V gene has CDR1 MDHEN and CDR2 SYDVKM.

This clonotype has a count of ten or more. This chain uses TRBV11-2 with TRBJ2-1; D is undetermined. The CDR3 contains 14 residues. From germline, CDR1 is SGHAT and CDR2 FQNNGV. V was pared by 3 bases and J by 0 bases, with 6 bases between. CDR3 residues: CASSLMVSYNEQFF. The CDR3 DNA sequence: TGTGCCAGCAGCTTGATGGTCTCCTACAATGAGCAGTTCTTC.